These T cell receptor beta chains were read from a single sample in a study of beta chain features in type 1 diabetes. Here immunoSEQ multiplex PCR was the method, and the copy in TCRdb shows in-frame clones only, minus some. The table includes hundreds of thousands of clones, roughly 13% detected once. The sequencing input was naive CD4+ T cells from blood. The receptors were sampled from a man younger than 35 with type 1 diabetes. Each CDR3 is given with its conserved first and last residue. A D gene is named only where the DNA matches it firmly. Not all rows give a size; the values are once, few, many and, for expanded clones, a class.

TGCGCCAGCAGCTTATCTGAGGGGATCACTGAAGCTTTCTTT	CASSLSEGITEAFF	NA	TRBV5-1	TRBJ1-1	NA
TGCGCCAGCAGCTTTTCACAAGAGACCCAGTACTTC	CASSFSQETQYF	NA	TRBV5-1	TRBJ2-5	NA
TGTGCCAGCTCACCGTTGAACGGGGCGAGAAGTGAAAAACTGTTTTTT	CASSPLNGARSEKLFF	NA	TRBV18	TRBJ1-4	NA
TGTGCCACCAGCAGGGAGCCTTTGAATTCACCCCTCCACTTT	CATSREPLNSPLHF	NA	TRBV15	TRBJ1-6	few
TGTGCCAGCAGTTTAACAGGGACCCACGGGCAGTACTTC	CASSLTGTHGQYF	NA	TRBV28	TRBJ2-7	few
TGTGCCTGGAGCCTTTCGTCCAATTCACCCCTCCACTTT	CAWSLSSNSPLHF	NA	TRBV30	TRBJ1-6	NA
TGTGCCAGCCCGGCCAATGAGCAGTTCTTC	CASPANEQFF	NA	TRBV7-9	TRBJ2-1	few
TGTGCCAGCAGTTACGACGGCAATCAGCCCCAGCATTTT	CASSYDGNQPQHF	NA	TRBV6-6	TRBJ1-5	few
TGTGCCAGCAGCCCTTGGGGTAGCTCAGATACGCAGTATTTT	CASSPWGSSDTQYF	NA	TRBV7-2	TRBJ2-3	NA
TGCGCCAGCAGCTTGGAAGGGGGGGCCTACGAGCAGTACTTC	CASSLEGGAYEQYF	NA	TRBV5-1	TRBJ2-7	few
TGTGCCAGCAGCTTAACCACCGGGACAGGGGGCGAAGCTTTCTTT	CASSLTTGTGGEAFF	TRBD1	TRBV7-3	TRBJ1-1	NA
TGTGCCTGGAGTACCGGGACTAGCGGGGCGCCAGAGCAGTTCTTC	CAWSTGTSGAPEQFF	TRBD2	TRBV30	TRBJ2-1	NA
TGTGCCTGGCTACAGGGGGCAATGAAGGGTGGTGAAGCTTTCTTT	CAWLQGAMKGGEAFF	TRBD1	TRBV30	TRBJ1-1	NA
TGTGCCAGCAGTGAAAGGGCGGGGGTTGGCACAGATACGCAGTATTTT	CASSERAGVGTDTQYF	TRBD2	TRBV6-1	TRBJ2-3	NA
TGTGCCAGCAGTCCGAGAGGGCACCCCTACAATGAGCAGTTCTTC	CASSPRGHPYNEQFF	NA	TRBV28	TRBJ2-1	few
TGTGCCAGCAGCTTAGTCCCTCCTGACCAGCCCCAGCATTTT	CASSLVPPDQPQHF	NA	TRBV7-2	TRBJ1-5	NA
TGTGCCAGCTCACTACAGGGGACCCTCAAAAACATTCAGTACTTC	CASSLQGTLKNIQYF	TRBD1	TRBV28	TRBJ2-4	few
TGCAGTGCTAGAGATAACCTGGGCTACACCTTC	CSARDNLGYTF	NA	TRBV20-1	TRBJ1-2	NA
TGTGCCAGCAAACTCCAAATTGTGGCCCAGCCTGATGGCTACACCTTC	CASKLQIVAQPDGYTF	NA	TRBV2	TRBJ1-2	NA
TGTGCCAGCAGCTCCAACTATCCGCAGTTCTTC	CASSSNYPQFF	NA	TRBV11-2	TRBJ2-1	few
TGTGCCAGCAGCGCCCGGGGCCGAATCACCGGGGAGCTGTTTTTT	CASSARGRITGELFF	NA	TRBV5-6	TRBJ2-2	NA
TGTGCCATCAGTGAGTGGGGACTGGGGAATTCACCCCTCCACTTT	CAISEWGLGNSPLHF	NA	TRBV10-3	TRBJ1-6	NA
TGTGCCAGCAGTTTGCTTAATTCACCCCTCCACTTT	CASSLLNSPLHF	NA	TRBV27	TRBJ1-6	few
TGTGCCAGCAGCCCCCAAGGGAACACCGGGGAGCTGTTTTTT	CASSPQGNTGELFF	NA	TRBV9	TRBJ2-2	NA
TGTGCCTGGAGTAGCGGGAATTTGAACACTGAAGCTTTCTTT	CAWSSGNLNTEAFF	NA	TRBV30	TRBJ1-1	NA
TGTGCCAGTAGTATGCCTGGGGGGACCTACGAGCAGTACTTC	CASSMPGGTYEQYF	NA	TRBV19	TRBJ2-7	NA
TGTGCCAGCAGGTCAGGGGTCCCTGACACTGAAGCTTTCTTT	CASRSGVPDTEAFF	NA	TRBV2	TRBJ1-1	NA
TGTGCCATCAGTGACTACACAGGGACCACCCGGGAGCTGTTTTTT	CAISDYTGTTRELFF	NA	TRBV10-3	TRBJ2-2	few
TGTGCCTGGGGGACAGCTAGCAATCAGCCCCAGCATTTT	CAWGTASNQPQHF	TRBD1	TRBV30	TRBJ1-5	few